This T cell receptor (beta chain) was retrieved from a study of CD8 T cells in Susac syndrome. Germline V gives CDR1 SQVTM, CDR2 ANQGSEA. The trim removed 7 bases at V and 3 bases at J, leaving 5 bases unmatched. The CDR3 is made up of 13 amino acids. It was with random hexamers that roughly 0.45 to 1 ug RNA was reverse transcribed. An immunoSEQ multiplex PCR amplified TCR beta CDR3 over 54 Vbeta and 13 Jbeta. TCRdb analysed the immunoSEQ multiplex PCR reads with MiXCR anew, one entry per CDR3 protein. Of more than 250,000 distinct CDR3 sequences listed, approximately 90% are singletons. Sequencing targeted TCR beta in blood CD8+ and CD4+ T cells. The multiple sclerosis controls were treatment-naive patients affected by stable or active relapsing-remitting disease. Negative isolation yielded CD8+ and CD4+ T cells; FACS enriched TEMRA cells.

The TCR originated in a human donor with multiple sclerosis. V usage is TRBV29-1 and J usage is TRBJ2-1; 8 bases align to TRBD1. Sequencing was performed on CD4+ T cells from PBMCs. The CDR3, as DNA: TGCAGCGGAACCACAGGGGGCTACAATGAGCAGTTCTTC. It codes for CSGTTGGYNEQFF.